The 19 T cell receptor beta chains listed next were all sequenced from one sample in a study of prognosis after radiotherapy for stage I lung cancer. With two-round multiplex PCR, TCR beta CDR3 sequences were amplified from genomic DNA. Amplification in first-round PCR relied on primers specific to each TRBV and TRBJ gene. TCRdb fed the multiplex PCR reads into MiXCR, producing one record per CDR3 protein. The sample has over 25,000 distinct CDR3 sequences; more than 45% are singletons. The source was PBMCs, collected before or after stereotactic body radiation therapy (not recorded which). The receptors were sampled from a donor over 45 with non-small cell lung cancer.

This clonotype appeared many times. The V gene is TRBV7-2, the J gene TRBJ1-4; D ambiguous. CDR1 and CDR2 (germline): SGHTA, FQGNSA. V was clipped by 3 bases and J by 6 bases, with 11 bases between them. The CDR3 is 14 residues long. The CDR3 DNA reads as TGTGCCAGCAGCTTCTTCGTAGCGGATGAAAAACTGTTTTTT. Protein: CASSFFVADEKLFF.

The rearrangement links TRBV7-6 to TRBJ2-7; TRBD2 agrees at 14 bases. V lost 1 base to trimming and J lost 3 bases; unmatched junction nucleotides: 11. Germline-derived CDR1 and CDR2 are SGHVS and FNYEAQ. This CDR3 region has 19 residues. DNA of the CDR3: TGTGCCAGCAGCTTAGAAGCCGGGACTAGCGGGAGAGGAGGCTACGAGCAGTACTTC. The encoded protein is CASSLEAGTSGRGGYEQYF.

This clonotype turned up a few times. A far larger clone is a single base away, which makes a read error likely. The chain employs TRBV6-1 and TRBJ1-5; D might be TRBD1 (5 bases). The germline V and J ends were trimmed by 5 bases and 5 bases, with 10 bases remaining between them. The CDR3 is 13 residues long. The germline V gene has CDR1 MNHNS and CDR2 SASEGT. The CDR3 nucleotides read TGTGCCAGCAGTCGGGACGGGTATCAGCCCCAGCATTTT. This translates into CASSRDGYQPQHF.

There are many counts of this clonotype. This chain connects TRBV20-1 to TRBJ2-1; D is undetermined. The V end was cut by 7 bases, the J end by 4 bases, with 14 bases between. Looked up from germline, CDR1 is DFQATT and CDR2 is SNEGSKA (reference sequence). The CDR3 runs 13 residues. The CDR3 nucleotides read TGCAGTGTAATAAACGGATTATACAATGAGCAGTTCTTC. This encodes CSVINGLYNEQFF.

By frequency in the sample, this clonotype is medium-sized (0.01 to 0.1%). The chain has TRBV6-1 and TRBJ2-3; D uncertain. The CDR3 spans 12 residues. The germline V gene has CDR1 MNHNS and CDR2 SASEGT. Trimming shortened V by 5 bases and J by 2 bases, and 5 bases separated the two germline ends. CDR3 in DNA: TGTGCCAGCAGTCTATACACAGATACGCAGTATTTT. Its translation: CASSLYTDTQYF.

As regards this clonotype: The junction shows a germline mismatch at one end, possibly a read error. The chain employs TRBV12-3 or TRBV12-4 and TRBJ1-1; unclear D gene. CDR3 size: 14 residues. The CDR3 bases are TGTGCCAGCAGTTTAGTAATGACGAACAATGAAGCTTTCTTT. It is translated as CASSLVMTNNEAFF.

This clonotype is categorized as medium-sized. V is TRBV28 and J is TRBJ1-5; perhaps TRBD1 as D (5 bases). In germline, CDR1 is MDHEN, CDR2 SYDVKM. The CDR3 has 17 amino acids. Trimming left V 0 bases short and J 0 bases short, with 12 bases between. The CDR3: CASSLWAGTDSNQPQHF. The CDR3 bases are TGTGCCAGCAGTTTATGGGCCGGGACGGATAGCAATCAGCCCCAGCATTTT.

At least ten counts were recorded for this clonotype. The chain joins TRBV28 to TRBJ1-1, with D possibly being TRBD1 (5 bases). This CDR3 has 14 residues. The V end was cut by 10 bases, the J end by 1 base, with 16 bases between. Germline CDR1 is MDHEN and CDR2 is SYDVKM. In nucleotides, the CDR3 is TGTGCCACCTATTCGACGGGACCGAACACTGAAGCTTTCTTT. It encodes CATYSTGPNTEAFF. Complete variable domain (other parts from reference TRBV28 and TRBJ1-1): DVKVTQSSRYLVKRTGEKVFLECVQDMDHENMFWYRQDPGLGLRLIYFSYDVKMKEKGDIPEGYSVSREKKERFSLILESASTNQTSMYLCATYSTGPNTEAFFGQGTRLTVV.

The CDR3 region is CASSALGALNSPLHF. The CDR3 nucleotides read TGTGCCAGCAGTGCCCTCGGGGCCCTAAATTCACCCCTCCACTTT. The chain has TRBV6-2 or TRBV6-3 and TRBJ1-6; tentative D call: TRBD1 (5 bases). Germline values: CDR1 MNHEY, CDR2 SVGEGT. CDR3 length: 15 residues. V shed 5 bases and J shed 7 bases, with 15 bases lying between them.

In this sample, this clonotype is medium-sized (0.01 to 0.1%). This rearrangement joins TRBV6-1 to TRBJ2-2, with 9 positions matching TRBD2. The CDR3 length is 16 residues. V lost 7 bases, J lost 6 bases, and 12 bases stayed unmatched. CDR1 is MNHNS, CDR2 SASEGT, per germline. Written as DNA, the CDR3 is TGTGCCAGCATCCTCGCTGGTAGCGGGAGCGCCGGGGAGCTGTTTTTT. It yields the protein CASILAGSGSAGELFF.

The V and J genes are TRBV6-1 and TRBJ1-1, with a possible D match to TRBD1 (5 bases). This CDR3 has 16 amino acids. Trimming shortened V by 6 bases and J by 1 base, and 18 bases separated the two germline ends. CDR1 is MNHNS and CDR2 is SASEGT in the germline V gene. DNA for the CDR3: TGTGCCAGCAGAACGGGGGGTAGGGCGGAGAACACTGAAGCTTTCTTT. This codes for CASRTGGRAENTEAFF.

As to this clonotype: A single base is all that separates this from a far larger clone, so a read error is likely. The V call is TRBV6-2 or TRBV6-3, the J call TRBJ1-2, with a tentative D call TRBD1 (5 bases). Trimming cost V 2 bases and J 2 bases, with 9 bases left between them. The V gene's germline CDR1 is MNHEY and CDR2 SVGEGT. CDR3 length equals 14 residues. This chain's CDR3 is CASSYPGQNYGYTF. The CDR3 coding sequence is TGTGCCAGCAGTTACCCGGGGCAGAACTATGGCTACACCTTC.

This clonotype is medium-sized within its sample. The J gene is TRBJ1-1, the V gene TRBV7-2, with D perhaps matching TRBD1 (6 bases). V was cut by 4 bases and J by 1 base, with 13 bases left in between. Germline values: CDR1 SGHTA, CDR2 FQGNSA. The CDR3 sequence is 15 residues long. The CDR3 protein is CASSSYRVKNTEAFF. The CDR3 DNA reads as TGTGCCAGCAGCTCGTACAGGGTAAAGAACACTGAAGCTTTCTTT.

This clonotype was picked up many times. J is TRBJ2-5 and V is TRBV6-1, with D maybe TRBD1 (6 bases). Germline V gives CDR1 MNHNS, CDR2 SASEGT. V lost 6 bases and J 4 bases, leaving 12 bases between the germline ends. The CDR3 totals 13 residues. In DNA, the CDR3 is TGTGCCAGCAGCAGGGGTGATGGAGAGACCCAGTACTTC. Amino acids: CASSRGDGETQYF.

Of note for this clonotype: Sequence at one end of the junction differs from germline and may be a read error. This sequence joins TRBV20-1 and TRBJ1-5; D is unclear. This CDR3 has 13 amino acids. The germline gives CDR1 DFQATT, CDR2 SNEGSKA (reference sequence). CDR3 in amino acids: CSAVRYSNHPQHF. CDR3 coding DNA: TGCAGTGCAGTAAGGTATAGCAATCATCCCCAGCATTTT.

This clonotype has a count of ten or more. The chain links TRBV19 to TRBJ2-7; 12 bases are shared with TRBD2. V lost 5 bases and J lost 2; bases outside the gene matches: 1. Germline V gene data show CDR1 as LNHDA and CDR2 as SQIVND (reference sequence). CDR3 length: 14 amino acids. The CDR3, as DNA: TGTGCCAGTAGTTGGACTAGCGGGACCTACGAGCAGTACTTC. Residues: CASSWTSGTYEQYF.

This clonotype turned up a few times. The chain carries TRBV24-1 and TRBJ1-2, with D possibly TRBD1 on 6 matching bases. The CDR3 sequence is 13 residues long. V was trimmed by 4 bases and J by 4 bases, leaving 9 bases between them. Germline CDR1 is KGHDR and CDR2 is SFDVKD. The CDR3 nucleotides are TGTGCCACCAGTGACGGGGACATCTATGGCTACACCTTC. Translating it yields CATSDGDIYGYTF.

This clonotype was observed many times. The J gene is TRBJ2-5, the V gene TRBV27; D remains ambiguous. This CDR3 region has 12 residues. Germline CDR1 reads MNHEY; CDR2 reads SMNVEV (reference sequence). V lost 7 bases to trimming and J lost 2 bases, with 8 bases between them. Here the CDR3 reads CASKDFQETQYF. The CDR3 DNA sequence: TGTGCCAGCAAAGACTTTCAAGAGACCCAGTACTTC.

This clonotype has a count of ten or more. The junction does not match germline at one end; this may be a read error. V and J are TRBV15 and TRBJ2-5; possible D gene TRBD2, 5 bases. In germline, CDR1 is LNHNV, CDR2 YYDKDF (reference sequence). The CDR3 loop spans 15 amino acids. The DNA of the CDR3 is TGTGCCACCCGCAGCTCGGACTCCTCGCTGGCGGCCCAGTACTTC. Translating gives CATRSSDSSLAAQYF.